The 14 T cell receptor beta chains reported below all come from one sample, sequenced in a study of cytomegalovirus exposure and HLA in healthy donors. Use of 60 Vbeta and 13 Jbeta primers characterized the PCR. Measured with immunoSEQ multiplex PCR; TCRdb has only the in-frame clones, and not every one. The data contain some 140,000 clones, approximately 8.9% of them singletons. Sample: PBMCs. The receptor set was obtained from a middle-aged woman in good health and CMV-seropositive.

This clone was seen a handful of times. The chain has TRBV11-2 and TRBJ2-7, with D maybe TRBD2 (6 bases). The CDR3 runs to 15 residues. V was clipped by 5 bases and J by 3 bases, with 17 bases between them. Germline V gene data show CDR1 as SGHAT and CDR2 as FQNNGV. The CDR3 region has the DNA TGTGCCAGCAGCGAGGCCGGGACTCAGGGCTACGAGCAGTACTTC. It yields the protein CASSEAGTQGYEQYF.

This clone was seen a few times. This sequence joins TRBV10-3 and TRBJ1-2; D perhaps matches TRBD1 (5 bases). Trimming cost V 0 bases and J 2 bases, with 7 bases left between them. Germline CDR1 reads ENHRY; CDR2 reads SYGVKD. The CDR3 consists of 14 residues. This chain's CDR3 is CAISESDRNYGYTF. The CDR3 DNA reads as TGTGCCATCAGTGAGTCCGACAGAAACTATGGCTACACCTTC.

This clone was observed a handful of times. This chain joins TRBV2 and TRBJ2-3; D is possibly TRBD2 (5 bases). The CDR3 length is 15 residues. V was clipped by 2 bases and J by 4 bases, with 13 bases between them. Germline assignment: CDR1 SNHLY and CDR2 FYNNEI. The CDR3 reads CASSEIASIADTQYF. For the CDR3, the DNA is TGTGCCAGCAGTGAAATAGCTAGCATCGCAGATACGCAGTATTTT.

This clone was seen only a few times. The rearrangement joins TRBV5-1 to TRBJ1-1; D not certain. V was trimmed by 0 bases and J by 1 base, leaving 7 bases between them. The CDR3 loop spans 14 amino acids. The germline V gene has CDR1 SGHRS and CDR2 YFSETQ. CDR3 sequence: CASSLGSTNTEAFF. CDR3 nucleotide sequence: TGCGCCAGCAGCTTGGGGTCTACGAACACTGAAGCTTTCTTT.

The chain employs TRBV7-9 and TRBJ1-1; D gene uncertain. V was pared by 5 bases and J by 5 bases, with 9 bases between. Germline V gene sequence: CDR1 SEHNR, CDR2 FQNEAQ (reference sequence). The CDR3 totals 12 residues. CDR3 DNA: TGTGCCAGCAGCCCTGAGTGGACTGAAGCTTTCTTT. Protein product: CASSPEWTEAFF.

The chain recombines TRBV2 with TRBJ1-2; weak D call: TRBD1 (6 bases). The germline V and J ends were trimmed by 6 bases and 6 bases, with 11 bases remaining between them. Germline V gene lookup returns CDR1 SNHLY and CDR2 FYNNEI. There are 12 residues in the CDR3. The CDR3 spells CASSLDRDGYTF. The CDR3 coding sequence is TGTGCCAGCAGCCTGGACAGAGATGGCTACACCTTC.

The sample holds a few counts of this clone. The gene calls are TRBV5-1 and TRBJ2-7; TRBD2 agrees at 10 bases. The germline V gene has CDR1 SGHRS and CDR2 YFSETQ. The V segment lost 6 bases and the J segment 2 bases; nucleotides outside the gene matches: 20. This CDR3 comprises 19 residues. Here the CDR3 DNA reads TGCGCCAGCAACCAAAACCCTCTAGCGGGGGCTCTTGGAACCTACGAGCAGTACTTC. Its protein product is CASNQNPLAGALGTYEQYF.

V gene TRBV7-2 combines with J gene TRBJ1-5, with TRBD1 identical over 7 bases. The CDR3 contains 15 residues. V was pared by 5 bases and J by 0 bases, with 4 bases of the junction left unmatched. CDR1 SGHTA and CDR2 FQGNSA come from the germline V gene. CDR3 sequence reads: CASSPGQFSNQPQHF. The DNA of the CDR3 is TGTGCCAGCAGCCCGGGACAGTTTAGCAATCAGCCCCAGCATTTT. The full variable domain, completed using reference TRBV7-2 and TRBJ1-5, is GAGVSQSPSNKVTEKGKDVELRCDPISGHTALYWYRQSLGQGLEFLIYFQGNSAPDKSGLPSDRFSAERTGGSVSTLTIQRTQQEDSAVYLCASSPGQFSNQPQHFGDGTRLSIL.

This chain links TRBV5-6 with TRBJ1-2; D is unclear. Germline CDR1 SGHDT, CDR2 YYEEEE. This CDR3 has 12 amino acids. With 4 bases removed from V and 8 bases from J, the gap between germline ends came to 12 bases. The CDR3 nucleotides read TGTGCCAGCAGCCCCCTACGCGGGGGCTACACCTTC. It translates to CASSPLRGGYTF.

This rearrangement joins TRBV9 to TRBJ2-4; 9 bases match TRBD2. The CDR3 contains 15 residues. V trimming: 3 bases; J trimming: 2 bases; junction bases outside the gene matches: 3. Per the germline V gene, CDR1 is SGDLS and CDR2 is YYNGEE. Written as DNA, the CDR3 is TGTGCCAGCAGCGACCTAGCGGGGACCAAAAACATTCAGTACTTC. Its translation is CASSDLAGTKNIQYF.

This clone came up a few times. This chain links TRBV5-6 with TRBJ1-3; D call uncertain. Germline V gene data show CDR1 as SGHDT and CDR2 as YYEEEE. V lost 0 bases and J 0 bases, leaving 7 bases between the germline ends. The CDR3 length is 15 residues. DNA for the CDR3: TGTGCCAGCAGCTTGGCCGCGGTCTCTGGAAACACCATATATTTT. It translates to CASSLAAVSGNTIYF. Complete variable domain (other parts from reference TRBV5-6 and TRBJ1-3): DAGVTQSPTHLIKTRGQQVTLRCSPKSGHDTVSWYQQALGQGPQFIFQYYEEEERQRGNFPDRFSGHQFPNYSSELNVNALLLGDSALYLCASSLAAVSGNTIYFGEGSWLTVV.

The rearrangement joins TRBV11-2 to TRBJ1-1; D is uncertain. Germline CDR1 and CDR2: SGHAT and FQNNGV. The CDR3 totals 14 residues. Trimming left V 5 bases short and J 1 base short, with 11 bases between. The CDR3 sequence is CASSPWRQNTEAFF. The CDR3 coding sequence is TGTGCCAGCAGCCCATGGCGGCAGAACACTGAAGCTTTCTTT.

This clone showed up just a few times. The chain employs TRBV16 and TRBJ1-1; 7 bases line up with TRBD1. Trimming took 0 bases from V and 4 from J; bases not matched to a gene: 8. The CDR3 length is 16 residues. Per germline, CDR1 KGHSY and CDR2 FQNENV. CDR3 DNA: TGTGCCAGCAGCCAATCCCCAGGGGGGATGGGCACTGAAGCTTTCTTT. Protein: CASSQSPGGMGTEAFF.

This clone turned up a few times. V is TRBV14 and J is TRBJ1-2; D possibly corresponds to TRBD1 (6 bases). CDR3 length: 14 amino acids. The germline V gene has CDR1 SGHDN and CDR2 FVKESK. With 4 bases removed from V and 4 bases from J, the gap between germline ends came to 13 bases. The CDR3 spells CASSPTGLGYGYTF. The DNA of the CDR3 is TGTGCCAGCAGCCCGACAGGTCTCGGCTATGGCTACACCTTC.